Shown below are 8 T cell receptor beta chains from a single sample sequenced in a study of T cells in Graves' hyperthyroidism and ophthalmopathy. RNA transcripts provided the source from which TCR beta CDR3 regions were amplified. Using the HTBI primer set, a first-round RT-PCR was run on the TCR CDR3. TCRdb called the multiplex PCR reads again in MiXCR, with one record for every CDR3 protein. Found here are fewer than 650,000 distinct CDR3 sequences, approximately 15% of them singletons; the top ten hold approximately 6.4%. The material sequenced was blood. The receptors shown here come from a woman aged 18-29 years with Graves' ophthalmopathy.

A remark on this clonotype: A much larger clone differs from this one at a single base, so this may be a read error. The V and J genes are TRBV10-3 and TRBJ1-4, with TRBD1 as a possible D gene (6 bases). CDR3 length: 13 residues. The germline V gene has CDR1 ENHRY and CDR2 SYGVKD. The CDR3 DNA sequence: TGTGCCACCAGTGAGAAGGGGGACGAAAAACTGTTTTTT. Protein product: CATSEKGDEKLFF.

This clonotype was detected ten times or more. The V gene is TRBV2, the J gene TRBJ1-1; D unresolved. This CDR3 has 11 amino acids. CDR1 and CDR2 (germline): SNHLY, FYNNEI. Deletions cut 6 bases from V and 5 bases from J, with 7 bases between. CDR3 nucleotides: TGTGCCAGCAGGGTCGATACTGAAGCTTTCTTT. Translated: CASRVDTEAFF.

The rearrangement uses TRBV6-1 and TRBJ1-1, with 7 bases lining up with TRBD1. The ends lost 6 bases at V and 0 bases at J; junction bases unmatched: 10. This CDR3 spans 16 amino acids. Per germline, CDR1 MNHNS and CDR2 SASEGT. The CDR3 here is CASSPGQTFMNTEAFF. The CDR3 nucleotides read TGTGCCAGCAGCCCGGGACAGACTTTCATGAACACTGAAGCTTTCTTT.

Many counts were recorded for this clonotype. This rearrangement joins TRBV6-1 to TRBJ2-7; 8 bases agree with TRBD2. The V and J ends lost 7 bases and 4 bases, in that order; junction bases with no gene match: 9. Per germline, CDR1 MNHNS and CDR2 SASEGT. This CDR3 has 14 residues. The CDR3 is CASKRSGNRYEQYF. For the CDR3, the DNA is TGTGCCAGCAAGCGTAGCGGGAACAGATACGAGCAGTACTTC.

The rearrangement links TRBV11-2 to TRBJ2-7; D is unclear. V shed 6 bases and J shed 0 bases, with 18 bases lying between them. This CDR3 has 16 residues. Germline CDR1 reads SGHAT; CDR2 reads FQNNGV. Here the CDR3 DNA reads TGTGCCAGCAGTATCCAATGGGCGTCACCCTCCTACGAGCAGTACTTC. This gives the protein CASSIQWASPSYEQYF. Full variable domain (remainder filled in from reference TRBV11-2 and TRBJ2-7): EAGVAQSPRYKIIEKRQSVAFWCNPISGHATLYWYQQILGQGPKLLIQFQNNGVVDDSQLPKDRFSAERLKGVDSTLKIQPAKLEDSAVYLCASSIQWASPSYEQYFGPGTRLTVT.

The chain links TRBV7-9 to TRBJ2-3; maybe TRBD1 (6 bases). Trimming took 4 bases from V and 2 from J, leaving 13 bases between them. Germline CDR1 and CDR2: SEHNR and FQNEAQ (reference sequence). CDR3 length: 15 residues. CDR3 sequence (DNA): TGTGCCAGCAGCTCCGGACAGTCCTCCACAGATACGCAGTATTTT. Protein product: CASSSGQSSTDTQYF.

The chain employs TRBV25-1 and TRBJ2-1; 7 bases line up with TRBD2. Unmatched junction bases numbered 16, after V lost 6 bases and J lost 8 bases. Germline V gives CDR1 MGHDK, CDR2 SYGVNS. The CDR3 loop spans 16 amino acids. The CDR3 reads CASRGGGGWWADEQFF. The CDR3, as DNA: TGTGCCAGCAGGGGGGGGGGTGGATGGTGGGCCGATGAGCAGTTCTTC.

This clonotype was counted ten times or more. The rearrangement links TRBV27 to TRBJ1-5; 12 bases map to TRBD1. J was trimmed by 0 bases and V by 2 bases; bases with no gene match: 5. The germline CDR1 and CDR2 sequences are MNHEY and SMNVEV (reference sequence). This CDR3 contains 18 residues. This CDR3 reads CASSLGPGQGASNQPQHF. The CDR3 DNA sequence: TGTGCCAGCAGTTTAGGTCCGGGACAGGGGGCTAGCAATCAGCCCCAGCATTTT.